The source of this T cell receptor (beta chain) is a study of cytomegalovirus exposure and HLA in healthy donors. Germline V gives CDR1 LNHNV, CDR2 YYDKDF (reference sequence). V gave up 1 base and J gave up 1 base; unmatched junction bases: 3. The CDR3 covers 15 residues. Primers: 60 Vbeta forward and 13 Jbeta reverse. The protocol was immunoSEQ multiplex PCR, while the TCRdb copy is restricted to in-frame clones and leaves out a portion. This table holds under 150,000 clones, under 85% found once. This chain joins TRBV15 and TRBJ2-5; TRBD1 matches at 7 bases. Input material: PBMCs. The TCR sequence derives from a man aged 18 to 30 in good health and CMV-seronegative. CDR3 coding DNA: TGTGCCACCAGCAGAGCCGGGACAGTCCAAGAGACCCAGTACTTC. Residues: CATSRAGTVQETQYF.